These 17 T cell receptor beta chains originate from one sample sequenced in a study of T cells in Graves' hyperthyroidism and ophthalmopathy. Authors of the study amplified TCR beta CDR3 regions from RNA transcripts. The HTBI set primed first-round TCR CDR3 RT-PCR. TCRdb itself ran the multiplex PCR reads through MiXCR, one entry per CDR3 protein. This table holds roughly 560,000 distinct CDR3 sequences, approximately 14% found once. Sequenced input: blood. All receptors come from a woman aged 40 to 50 with Graves' ophthalmopathy.

The table lists this clonotype with many counts. CDR3 nucleotide sequence: TGTGCCAGCAGTTTAGAGGGACCCCCAGAGACCCAGTACTTC. This encodes CASSLEGPPETQYF. The J gene is TRBJ2-5, the V gene TRBV27, with D perhaps matching TRBD1 or TRBD2 (5 bases each). The CDR3 extends over 14 amino acids. Trimming removed 2 bases at V and 4 bases at J, with 11 bases between. CDR1 and CDR2 from the germline V gene are MNHEY and SMNVEV (reference sequence).

This clonotype was observed at least ten times. V is TRBV19 and J is TRBJ2-5, with D perhaps TRBD1 (5 bases). The length of the CDR3 is 14 residues. In germline, CDR1 is LNHDA, CDR2 SQIVND (reference sequence). V lost 7 bases and J 0 bases, leaving 12 bases between the germline ends. CDR3: CASTPTAYQETQYF. As DNA, the CDR3 is TGTGCCAGTACTCCGACAGCCTACCAAGAGACCCAGTACTTC. Full variable domain (remainder filled in from reference TRBV19 and TRBJ2-5): DGGITQSPKYLFRKEGQNVTLSCEQNLNHDAMYWYRQDPGQGLRLIYYSQIVNDFQKGDIAEGYSVSREKKESFPLTVTSAQKNPTAFYLCASTPTAYQETQYFGPGTRLLVL.

This clonotype was seen many times. The rearrangement joins TRBV2 to TRBJ2-7, with D maybe TRBD2 (6 bases). The germline V and J ends were trimmed by 3 bases and 0 bases, with 9 bases remaining between them. Germline values: CDR1 SNHLY, CDR2 FYNNEI. The CDR3 extends over 14 amino acids. CDR3 loop: CASSEDGSSYEQYF. The DNA for the CDR3 is TGTGCCAGCAGTGAGGACGGGAGCTCCTACGAGCAGTACTTC. The entire variable domain, with the rest obtained from reference TRBV2 and TRBJ2-7, is as follows: EPEVTQTPSHQVTQMGQEVILRCVPISNHLYFYWYRQILGQKVEFLVSFYNNEISEKSEIFDDQFSVERPDGSNFTLKIRSTKLEDSAMYFCASSEDGSSYEQYFGPGTRLTVT.

This clonotype was observed at least ten times. The V call is TRBV28, the J call TRBJ1-2, with D tentatively TRBD1 (5 bases). In germline, CDR1 is MDHEN, CDR2 SYDVKM. This CDR3 is 16 amino acids long. V dropped 3 bases and J dropped 1 base, with 15 bases sitting between them. DNA for the CDR3: TGTGCCAGCAGTTTGGGGCTAATATCTAATAACTATGGCTACACCTTC. Its protein product is CASSLGLISNNYGYTF.

Remarks on this clonotype: With a much larger clone just one base away, this may be a read error. V usage is TRBV7-9 and J usage is TRBJ2-7; D unresolved. This CDR3 region has 13 residues. Looked up from germline, CDR1 is SEHNR and CDR2 is FQNEAQ (reference sequence). V lost 2 bases and J 5 bases, leaving 10 bases between the germline ends. CDR3: CASSLNWRHEQYF. The CDR3 DNA sequence: TGTGCCAGCAGCTTAAACTGGAGACACGAGCAGTACTTC. The entire variable domain, with the rest obtained from reference TRBV7-9 and TRBJ2-7, is as follows: DTGVSQNPRHKITKRGQNVTFRCDPISEHNRLYWYRQTLGQGPEFLTYFQNEAQLEKSRLLSDRFSAERPKGSFSTLEIQRTEQGDSAMYLCASSLNWRHEQYFGPGTRLTVT.

In its sample, this clonotype was seen many times. V gene TRBV12-3 or TRBV12-4 combines with J gene TRBJ1-2, with D unresolved. V was cut by 4 bases and J by 8 bases, with 11 bases left in between. The CDR3 runs to 12 residues. CDR3 coding DNA: TGTGCCAGCAGTTGGAGGACTTGGGGCTACACCTTC. Translation: CASSWRTWGYTF.

This clonotype was seen ten or more times. This rearrangement joins TRBV6-1 to TRBJ2-5; D possibly corresponds to TRBD1 (5 bases). V lost 7 bases and J lost 2, with 17 bases in between. This CDR3 has 15 residues. CDR1 MNHNS and CDR2 SASEGT come from the germline V gene. Here the CDR3 reads CASTITRTRQETQYF. CDR3 bases: TGTGCCAGCACCATAACCCGGACACGACAAGAGACCCAGTACTTC.

Only a few counts were recorded for this clonotype. This chain joins TRBV30 and TRBJ2-5, with 9 bases that match TRBD1. CDR1 is GTSNPN, CDR2 SVGIG, per germline (reference sequence). This CDR3 is 15 amino acids long. After removal of 6 bases from V and 4 bases from J, the junction contained 12 bases not matched to a gene. The CDR3 sequence: CACTTGGGFGETQYF. CDR3 in DNA: TGTGCCTGTACTACAGGGGGCGGTTTTGGAGAGACCCAGTACTTC.

V is TRBV2 and J is TRBJ2-7, with a tentative D call TRBD1 (5 bases). The germline V gene encodes CDR1 SNHLY and CDR2 FYNNEI. CDR3 length equals 14 residues. Trimming pared 3 bases from V and 5 bases from J, leaving 14 bases between. CDR3 DNA: TGTGCCAGCAGTGAGGGCAGGGAAGCCCACGAGCAGTACTTC. Translating gives CASSEGREAHEQYF.

This clonotype turned up a few times. The chain couples TRBV24-1 to TRBJ2-2, with D tentatively TRBD2 (6 bases). The V end lost 12 bases, the J end lost 1 base, and 17 bases lay between the germline ends. Germline CDR1 is KGHDR and CDR2 is SFDVKD. The CDR3 is 15 amino acids. DNA for the CDR3: TGTGCCGCCCAAACGGGGGTACTGAACACCGGGGAGCTGTTTTTT. Amino acids: CAAQTGVLNTGELFF.

This clonotype was found many times. The chain recombines TRBV28 with TRBJ1-1; 7 bases line up with TRBD1. CDR1 is MDHEN, CDR2 SYDVKM, per germline. This CDR3 is built from 12 residues. With V trimmed by 6 bases and J by 6 bases, 4 bases remained unmatched. The CDR3 spells CASSQGQAEAFF. The CDR3, as DNA: TGTGCCAGCAGCCAAGGACAGGCTGAAGCTTTCTTT.

The sample holds many counts of this clonotype. V is TRBV5-1 and J is TRBJ2-7; D unclear. Trimming took 4 bases from V and 3 from J, leaving 14 bases between them. The CDR3 spans 14 residues. The V gene's germline CDR1 is SGHRS and CDR2 YFSETQ. For the CDR3, the DNA is TGCGCCAGCAGCGGTGGCCCGGACGACTACGAGCAGTACTTC. It is translated as CASSGGPDDYEQYF.

This rearrangement joins TRBV28 to TRBJ1-1; D is unclear. V lost 3 bases and J lost 1, with 15 bases in between. Germline V gene sequence: CDR1 MDHEN, CDR2 SYDVKM. The CDR3 is 16 residues long. The CDR3 loop reads CASSFFRGSTNTEAFF. In nucleotides, the CDR3 is TGTGCCAGCAGTTTTTTTCGTGGTTCTACGAACACTGAAGCTTTCTTT.

This clonotype came up many times. The V call is TRBV19, the J call TRBJ1-5, with 9 bases that match TRBD1. The trim removed 4 bases at V and 2 bases at J, leaving 18 bases unmatched. Germline V gene sequence: CDR1 LNHDA, CDR2 SQIVND (reference sequence). The CDR3 has 20 amino acids. In DNA, the CDR3 is TGTGCCAGTAGTAACGAACCGGGACAGGGAAGGCCATACGGCAATCAGCCCCAGCATTTT. Its protein product is CASSNEPGQGRPYGNQPQHF.

This clonotype occurred many times. The chain employs TRBV7-9 and TRBJ1-1; 10 bases match TRBD1. Germline V gene sequence: CDR1 SEHNR, CDR2 FQNEAQ (reference sequence). There are 13 residues in the CDR3. V shed 6 bases, J shed 7 bases, and the junction held 5 bases outside the gene matches. CDR3: CASSTDRGNEAFF. As DNA, the CDR3 is TGTGCCAGCAGTACGGACAGGGGGAATGAAGCTTTCTTT.

The V gene is TRBV7-3, the J gene TRBJ1-2; D possibly corresponds to TRBD1 (5 bases). The V gene lost 5 bases and the J gene lost 6 bases, with 13 bases spanning the gap. Germline assignment: CDR1 SGHTA and CDR2 FQGTGA. This CDR3 contains 13 residues. The DNA of the CDR3 is TGTGCCAGCAGCCGGGACCCGGCGGATGGCTACACCTTC. Translated: CASSRDPADGYTF.

This clonotype was recorded at least ten times. The genes are TRBV30 and TRBJ1-5; the D is unclear. Germline loops: CDR1 GTSNPN, CDR2 SVGIG (reference sequence). The CDR3 spans 13 residues. Trimming shortened V by 2 bases and J by 4 bases, and 9 bases separated the two germline ends. In nucleotides, the CDR3 is TGTGCCTGGAGTCCGGACGGTAATCAGCCCCAGCATTTT. Amino acids: CAWSPDGNQPQHF.